One sample yielded the 8 T cell receptor beta chains listed below, sequenced in a study of cytomegalovirus exposure and HLA in healthy donors. The PCR ran on 60 Vbeta and 13 Jbeta primers. The method was immunoSEQ multiplex PCR; TCRdb's version includes in-frame clones alone and lacks a portion of them. In the table there are roughly 120,000 clones, 75% to 85% of which are singletons. What was sequenced was PBMCs. These receptors all come from a woman aged 18-35 years in good health and CMV-seropositive.

V gene TRBV5-1 combines with J gene TRBJ1-4; D perhaps matches TRBD1 (5 bases). The V and J ends lost 6 bases and 3 bases respectively, with 12 bases between them. Germline V gene lookup returns CDR1 SGHRS and CDR2 YFSETQ. The CDR3 contains 14 residues. The CDR3: CASKPGGPNEKLFF. The CDR3 coding sequence is TGCGCCAGCAAGCCGGGGGGTCCTAATGAAAAACTGTTTTTT.

The V gene is TRBV12-5, the J gene TRBJ2-1, with TRBD2 matching 7 bases. The CDR3 extends over 14 amino acids. Germline assignment: CDR1 LGHNT and CDR2 FRNRAP. With V trimmed by 5 bases and J by 0 bases, 1 base remained unmatched. CDR3 coding DNA: TGTGCTAGTGGTCCGGGGGGCTCCTACAATGAGCAGTTCTTC. Residues: CASGPGGSYNEQFF.

V and J are TRBV5-6 and TRBJ1-1; D gene unclear. Germline assignment: CDR1 SGHDT and CDR2 YYEEEE. V was cut by 4 bases and J by 1 base, with 11 bases left in between. The CDR3 extends over 14 amino acids. CDR3 sequence (DNA): TGTGCCAGCAGCCCTGACACCTCGAACACTGAAGCTTTCTTT. This sequence encodes CASSPDTSNTEAFF.

The chain has TRBV7-8 and TRBJ1-2; D remains ambiguous. The CDR3 spans 13 residues. Trimming removed 4 bases at V and 8 bases at J, with 14 bases between. The germline CDR1 and CDR2 sequences are SGHVS and FQNEAQ. The CDR3 is CASSSDLGGGYTF. The CDR3 DNA reads as TGTGCCAGCAGCTCCGATCTGGGAGGAGGCTACACCTTC.

This CDR3 is CASSGSGQETQYF. The CDR3 DNA follows: TGTGCCAGCAGTGGGTCAGGACAAGAGACCCAGTACTTC. V gene TRBV6-1 combines with J gene TRBJ2-5; D remains ambiguous. V gave up 4 bases and J gave up 2 bases, with 8 bases separating them. The CDR3 has 13 amino acids. Germline CDR1 reads MNHNS; CDR2 reads SASEGT.

This clone was detected a few times. This chain connects TRBV11-2 to TRBJ2-5; 12 nucleotides align to TRBD2. Looked up from germline, CDR1 is SGHAT and CDR2 is FQNNGV. Trimming at V came to 6 bases and at J to 1 base, leaving 6 bases not matched to a gene. This CDR3 comprises 16 residues. The CDR3 DNA sequence: TGTGCCAGCAGATCTGGACTAGCGGGGATCCAAGAGACCCAGTACTTC. Protein product: CASRSGLAGIQETQYF.

This clone was detected once. The rearrangement links TRBV4-1 to TRBJ1-1, with 7 bases that match TRBD1. This CDR3 region has 17 residues. J gave up 0 bases and V 5 bases, and 12 bases lay outside the gene matches. Looked up from germline, CDR1 is MGHRA and CDR2 is YSYEKL. CDR3 bases: TGCGCCAGCAGCTCACAGGGGCGCTTCTCCATGAACACTGAAGCTTTCTTT. Translated: CASSSQGRFSMNTEAFF.

This chain connects TRBV6-5 to TRBJ2-2, with 12 positions matching TRBD2. The CDR3 has 16 residues. Germline-derived CDR1 and CDR2 are MNHEY and SVGAGI. The ends lost 4 bases at V and 4 bases at J; junction bases unmatched: 4. The CDR3 coding sequence is TGTGCCAGCAGTTTTTCTAGCGGGGGGGCCACCGGGGAGCTGTTTTTT. Encoded protein: CASSFSSGGATGELFF.